Presented here are 23 T cell receptor beta chains from one specimen sequenced in a study of cytomegalovirus exposure and HLA in healthy donors. Produced via immunoSEQ multiplex PCR; TCRdb's table is partial and in-frame only. The table records about 270,000 clones, 80% to 90% of them present only once. Specimen: PBMCs. These receptors all come from a woman between 18 and 30 years old in good health and CMV-seronegative.

The chain is built from TRBV30 and TRBJ2-5, with D uncertain. Per germline, CDR1 GTSNPN and CDR2 SVGIG (reference sequence). Trimming cost V 2 bases and J 4 bases, with 11 bases left between them. The CDR3 contains 13 residues. CDR3 bases: TGTGCCTGGAGTCCTCAGATCCTAGAGACCCAGTACTTC. Its translation is CAWSPQILETQYF.

CDR3 nucleotides: TGTGCCAGCAGCGTAGGGGCAGGGACTACCTACGAGCAGTACTTC. Translating it yields CASSVGAGTTYEQYF. The chain uses TRBV9 and TRBJ2-7; TRBD2 aligns across 7 bases. J lost 2 bases, V lost 0 bases, and 5 bases had no gene match. The V gene's germline CDR1 is SGDLS and CDR2 YYNGEE. CDR3 length: 15 amino acids.

V and J are TRBV5-6 and TRBJ2-7; 8 nucleotides align to TRBD1. The CDR3 spans 15 residues. CDR1 is SGHDT and CDR2 is YYEEEE in the germline V gene. V gave up 5 bases and J gave up 5 bases; unmatched junction bases: 12. CDR3 protein: CASSRDRGLSNEQYF. The CDR3 coding sequence is TGTGCCAGCAGTCGAGACAGGGGCCTTTCCAACGAGCAGTACTTC.

The V call is TRBV28, the J call TRBJ2-1, with 9 bases identical to TRBD2. The V gene's germline CDR1 is MDHEN and CDR2 SYDVKM. This CDR3 spans 15 amino acids. With V trimmed by 5 bases and J by 7 bases, 9 bases remained unmatched. CDR3 bases: TGTGCCAGCAGTCGGCGGGGGGGCCTTAGAAATGAGCAGTTCTTC. Translated: CASSRRGGLRNEQFF.

The CDR3: CASSLYPITPDTQYF. As DNA, the CDR3 is TGTGCCAGCAGCTTATATCCCATTACTCCGGATACGCAGTATTTT. The rearrangement links TRBV7-9 to TRBJ2-3; D unresolved. The CDR3 runs to 15 residues. Trimming left V 2 bases short and J 6 bases short, with 15 bases between. The germline CDR1 and CDR2 sequences are SEHNR and FQNEAQ (reference sequence).

The chain uses TRBV4-1 and TRBJ2-7; no clear D gene. V lost 1 base, J lost 2 bases, and 9 bases lay in between. CDR1 is MGHRA, CDR2 YSYEKL, per germline. The CDR3 sequence is 14 residues long. The CDR3: CASSQGSAAYEQYF. The CDR3 DNA follows: TGCGCCAGCAGCCAAGGATCTGCGGCCTACGAGCAGTACTTC.

This clone was detected only once. The chain has TRBV5-1 and TRBJ1-4; no definite D call. CDR3 length: 14 residues. The V gene's germline CDR1 is SGHRS and CDR2 YFSETQ. V lost 2 bases to trimming and J lost 8 bases, with 13 bases between them. The CDR3 DNA is TGCGCCAGCAGCTTAGGGTTGAGACTAGAAAAACTGTTTTTT. This codes for CASSLGLRLEKLFF.

The chain employs TRBV27 and TRBJ1-5; D is possibly TRBD1 (6 bases). This CDR3 comprises 16 residues. Germline assignment: CDR1 MNHEY and CDR2 SMNVEV (reference sequence). Trimming removed 4 bases from V and 1 base from J, with 14 bases in between. CDR3 loop: CASSSSGTYSNQPQHF. DNA of the CDR3: TGTGCCAGCAGTTCATCCGGGACATACAGCAATCAGCCCCAGCATTTT.

This sequence joins TRBV28 and TRBJ1-2; TRBD1 matches 7 bases. Germline CDR1 is MDHEN and CDR2 is SYDVKM. Trimming at V came to 5 bases and at J to 1 base, leaving 7 bases not matched to a gene. CDR3 size: 15 residues. The CDR3 protein is CASSRVQGVNYGYTF. The CDR3 DNA reads as TGTGCCAGCAGTAGAGTCCAGGGGGTTAACTATGGCTACACCTTC.

This clone is a singleton in its sample. The chain combines TRBV19 with TRBJ1-1; the D gene is possibly TRBD1 (5 bases). CDR1 and CDR2 (germline): LNHDA, SQIVND (reference sequence). The CDR3 contains 15 residues. V was pared by 5 bases and J by 4 bases, with 17 bases between. The CDR3 DNA reads as TGTGCCAGTAGTCCCCCGGGACGGGGGGTCACTGAAGCTTTCTTT. Protein: CASSPPGRGVTEAFF.

This chain links TRBV4-2 with TRBJ2-1, with TRBD2 matching over 11 bases. CDR3 length: 17 residues. CDR1 is LGHNA, CDR2 YNFKEQ, per germline. The V gene end was trimmed by 0 bases and the J gene end by 4 bases; junction bases not matched to a gene: 5. The CDR3 loop is CASSQDPGTSGYNEQFF. The CDR3 bases are TGTGCCAGCAGCCAAGACCCCGGGACTAGCGGTTACAATGAGCAGTTCTTC.

The J gene is TRBJ1-5, the V gene TRBV28, with TRBD1 identical over 7 bases. The germline V gene encodes CDR1 MDHEN and CDR2 SYDVKM. V dropped 0 bases and J dropped 4; count of bases not matched to a gene: 3. The CDR3 covers 15 residues. This CDR3 is CASSLWGQLNQPQHF. The CDR3, as DNA: TGTGCCAGCAGTTTATGGGGACAGTTAAATCAGCCCCAGCATTTT.

The J gene is TRBJ1-1, the V gene TRBV6-5, with TRBD1 as a possible D gene (6 bases). Looked up from germline, CDR1 is MNHEY and CDR2 is SVGAGI. The CDR3 is made up of 14 amino acids. V was shortened by 2 bases and J by 4 bases, with 11 bases between the two germline ends. CDR3 region: CASSYRDRTTEAFF. For the CDR3, the DNA is TGTGCCAGCAGTTACCGAGACAGGACCACTGAAGCTTTCTTT.

V is TRBV6-4 and J is TRBJ1-5; tentatively, D is TRBD1 (6 bases). V lost 4 bases and J 5 bases, leaving 9 bases between the germline ends. Germline V gene lookup returns CDR1 MRHNA and CDR2 SNTAGT. This CDR3 is 13 amino acids long. CDR3 in DNA: TGTGCCAGCAGTGCACAGGGCGATCAGCCCCAGCATTTT. This sequence encodes CASSAQGDQPQHF.

The gene calls are TRBV19 and TRBJ1-1; 9 nucleotides line up with TRBD1. V gave up 3 bases and J gave up 1 base; unmatched junction bases: 9. From germline, CDR1 is LNHDA and CDR2 SQIVND (reference sequence). The CDR3 has 17 residues. DNA for the CDR3: TGTGCCAGTAGTATGGGACAGGGAAGATCGTGGAACACTGAAGCTTTCTTT. Protein sequence: CASSMGQGRSWNTEAFF.

This sequence joins TRBV7-8 and TRBJ2-2; a weak D match, TRBD1 (6 bases). The CDR3 length is 14 residues. V was trimmed by 6 bases and J by 5 bases, leaving 13 bases between them. Germline V gene lookup returns CDR1 SGHVS and CDR2 FQNEAQ. The chain's CDR3 is CASRPPGETGELFF. For the CDR3, the DNA is TGTGCCAGCAGACCCCCAGGGGAAACCGGGGAGCTGTTTTTT.

This chain connects TRBV5-4 to TRBJ1-1, with 8 positions matching TRBD1. Germline-derived CDR1 and CDR2 are SGHNT and YYREEE (reference sequence). CDR3 size: 15 residues. The trim removed 0 bases at V and 3 bases at J, leaving 4 bases unmatched. The chain's CDR3 is CASSLAGGLYTEAFF. The CDR3 DNA sequence: TGTGCCAGCAGCTTGGCAGGGGGCCTGTACACTGAAGCTTTCTTT.

V usage is TRBV25-1 and J usage is TRBJ1-2, with 11 bases aligning to TRBD1. V dropped 2 bases and J dropped 6; count of bases not matched to a gene: 2. This CDR3 has 14 residues. Per germline, CDR1 MGHDK and CDR2 SYGVNS. CDR3 nucleotide sequence: TGTGCCAGCAGTGAAGGACAGGGGGCTAATGGCTACACCTTC. It translates to CASSEGQGANGYTF.

This rearrangement joins TRBV5-1 to TRBJ2-2, with 10 positions matching TRBD2. This CDR3 is 14 amino acids long. CDR1 is SGHRS, CDR2 YFSETQ, per germline. The J segment lost 6 bases and the V segment lost 6 bases, leaving 5 bases of the junction unmatched. The CDR3 reads CASKYLAGAGELFF. CDR3 bases: TGCGCCAGCAAATATCTAGCGGGGGCCGGGGAGCTGTTTTTT.

This chain uses TRBV5-6 with TRBJ2-7; D gene ambiguous. CDR1 and CDR2 (germline): SGHDT, YYEEEE. The ends were cut back, 0 bases at V and 1 base at J, with 8 bases in the middle. The length of the CDR3 is 14 residues. CDR3 in DNA: TGTGCCAGCAGCTTGGCAGGCAGTTCCTACGAGCAGTACTTC. Its translation is CASSLAGSSYEQYF.

CDR3 in DNA: TGCGCCAGCAGCGAGATCCCACTAGCGGGAGGTGAGCAGTTCTTC. Protein sequence: CASSEIPLAGGEQFF. The V call is TRBV5-1, the J call TRBJ2-1; TRBD2 matches at 12 bases. Germline V gene lookup returns CDR1 SGHRS and CDR2 YFSETQ. V shed 4 bases and J 9 bases; nucleotides not matched to a gene: 8. CDR3 length: 15 residues.

V gene TRBV5-1 combines with J gene TRBJ1-2, with D perhaps matching TRBD1 (5 bases). The germline V and J ends were trimmed by 2 bases and 4 bases, with 15 bases remaining between them. The germline CDR1 and CDR2 sequences are SGHRS and YFSETQ. The CDR3 totals 15 residues. The CDR3 here is CASSFFGGTGYGYTF. The CDR3 DNA reads as TGCGCCAGCAGCTTCTTTGGGGGGACGGGCTATGGCTACACCTTC.

The gene calls are TRBV5-4 and TRBJ1-2; 9 nucleotides match TRBD1. This CDR3 comprises 13 residues. CDR1 and CDR2 (germline): SGHNT, YYREEE (reference sequence). J lost 7 bases, V lost 6 bases, and 7 bases had no gene match. The CDR3 bases are TGTGCCAGCAATCCGGGACAGGGTTTTGGCTACACCTTC. This sequence encodes CASNPGQGFGYTF.